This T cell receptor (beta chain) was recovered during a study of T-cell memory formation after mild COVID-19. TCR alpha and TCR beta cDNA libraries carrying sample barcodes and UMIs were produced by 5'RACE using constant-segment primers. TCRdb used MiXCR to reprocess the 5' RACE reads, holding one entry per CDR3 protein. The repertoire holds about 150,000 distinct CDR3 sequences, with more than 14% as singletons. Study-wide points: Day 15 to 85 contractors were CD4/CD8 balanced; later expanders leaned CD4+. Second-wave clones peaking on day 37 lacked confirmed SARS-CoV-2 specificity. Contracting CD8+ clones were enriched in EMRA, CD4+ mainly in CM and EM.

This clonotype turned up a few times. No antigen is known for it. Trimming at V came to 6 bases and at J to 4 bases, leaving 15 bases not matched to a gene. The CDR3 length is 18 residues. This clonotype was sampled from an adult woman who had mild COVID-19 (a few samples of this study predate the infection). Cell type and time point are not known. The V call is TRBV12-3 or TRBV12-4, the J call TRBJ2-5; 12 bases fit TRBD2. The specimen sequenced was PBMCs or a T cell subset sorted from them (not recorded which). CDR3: CASSRPVLAGGRGETQYF. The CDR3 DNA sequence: TGTGCCAGCAGCCGGCCCGTTCTAGCGGGAGGGCGGGGAGAGACCCAGTACTTC.